These 30 T cell receptor beta chains share one sample of origin, sequenced in a study of graft-versus-host responses after intestinal transplantation. Sequenced by immunoSEQ multiplex PCR; TCRdb stores in-frame clones only, minus some. The sample has over 85,000 clones, approximately 92% seen once; the top ten hold about 0.5%. Their antigens are not known. Material: unstimulated CD8+ T cells sorted from spleen or lymph node cells, obtained before intestinal transplant. The receptors were sampled from a human donor who received an intestinal transplant.

V and J are TRBV30 and TRBJ1-6, with D perhaps TRBD1 (5 bases). Per the germline V gene, CDR1 is GTSNPN and CDR2 is SVGIG (reference sequence). V shed 3 bases and J shed 4 bases, with 10 bases lying between them. CDR3 length equals 14 residues. The CDR3 sequence: CAWSPGGYNSPLHF. Here the CDR3 DNA reads TGTGCCTGGAGCCCGGGGGGGTATAATTCACCCCTCCACTTT. The complete variable domain, with remaining parts taken from reference TRBV30 and TRBJ1-6, reads SQTIHQWPATLVQPVGSPLSLECTVEGTSNPNLYWYRQAAGRGLQLLFYSVGIGQISSEVPQNLSASRPQDRQFILSSKKLLLSDSGFYLCAWSPGGYNSPLHFGNGTRLTVT.

The V gene is TRBV6-5, the J gene TRBJ2-5; the match to TRBD2 covers 8 bases. CDR1 and CDR2 from the germline V gene are MNHEY and SVGAGI. The CDR3 is made up of 15 amino acids. V lost 0 bases and J lost 3; bases outside the gene matches: 3. Written as DNA, the CDR3 is TGTGCCAGCAGTTACTCGGGACTAGGCGAAGAGACCCAGTACTTC. Translated, it gives CASSYSGLGEETQYF.

This chain connects TRBV19 to TRBJ2-2, with 7 bases identical to TRBD1. V lost 4 bases to trimming and J lost 1 base; unmatched junction nucleotides: 6. Germline CDR1 reads LNHDA; CDR2 reads SQIVND (reference sequence). This CDR3 has 16 residues. CDR3 bases: TGTGCCAGTAGTACACCGGGACAGCTGAACACCGGGGAGCTGTTTTTT. It specifies CASSTPGQLNTGELFF.

This clone has only one observation. The chain has TRBV10-3 and TRBJ2-7; D unresolved. Looked up from germline, CDR1 is ENHRY and CDR2 is SYGVKD. The CDR3 is made up of 15 amino acids. Trimming left V 3 bases short and J 3 bases short, with 15 bases between. CDR3 sequence: CAISEAVVRGYEQYF. In nucleotides, the CDR3 is TGTGCCATCAGTGAAGCAGTTGTCCGAGGCTACGAGCAGTACTTC.

The chain is built from TRBV11-3 and TRBJ1-1; 7 bases match TRBD1. This CDR3 region has 18 residues. J gave up 4 bases and V 0 bases, and 14 bases lay outside the gene matches. Germline V gene data show CDR1 as SGHNT and CDR2 as YENEEA. Here the CDR3 DNA reads TGTGCCAGCAGCTTAGATCCGGCAGGGGGTCCGGCGGGCACTGAAGCTTTCTTT. Translation gives CASSLDPAGGPAGTEAFF.

This chain connects TRBV30 to TRBJ2-2; D gene uncertain. V shed 4 bases and J shed 0 bases, with 6 bases lying between them. The V gene's germline CDR1 is GTSNPN and CDR2 SVGIG (reference sequence). This CDR3 comprises 13 residues. The CDR3 loop reads CAWIPSNTGELFF. The CDR3 nucleotides read TGTGCCTGGATCCCTTCGAACACCGGGGAGCTGTTTTTT.

The chain joins TRBV19 to TRBJ2-2; TRBD1 matches 9 bases. Germline V gene lookup returns CDR1 LNHDA and CDR2 SQIVND (reference sequence). Trimming cost V 7 bases and J 1 base; bases outside gene matches: 4. This CDR3 is built from 15 residues. The DNA of the CDR3 is TGTGCCAGTAATCCGGGACAGGGGAACACCGGGGAGCTGTTTTTT. It specifies CASNPGQGNTGELFF.

As DNA, the CDR3 is TGTGCCAGCAGCCAAGAGGCAGGGTATAGCAATCAGCCCCAGCATTTT. It specifies CASSQEAGYSNQPQHF. The V gene is TRBV4-2, the J gene TRBJ1-5; a possible D gene is TRBD1 (5 bases). Deletions cut 0 bases from V and 0 bases from J, with 9 bases between. The CDR3 spans 16 residues. The germline CDR1 and CDR2 sequences are LGHNA and YNFKEQ.

The chain is built from TRBV4-2 and TRBJ2-2; TRBD2 matches 13 bases. With V trimmed by 5 bases and J by 5 bases, 2 bases remained unmatched. CDR3 length: 15 residues. Germline V gene data show CDR1 as LGHNA and CDR2 as YNFKEQ. CDR3 protein: CASSEGLAGTGELFF. DNA of the CDR3: TGTGCCAGCAGCGAGGGACTAGCGGGAACCGGGGAGCTGTTTTTT.

The chain recombines TRBV11-2 with TRBJ2-5, with 7 nucleotides matching TRBD2. J gave up 1 base and V 5 bases, and 10 bases lay outside the gene matches. Germline V gives CDR1 SGHAT, CDR2 FQNNGV. The CDR3 consists of 16 residues. Here the CDR3 reads CASSPFPLALQETQYF. Here the CDR3 DNA reads TGTGCCAGCAGCCCCTTTCCACTAGCGCTCCAAGAGACCCAGTACTTC.

V gene TRBV13 combines with J gene TRBJ2-1; tentatively, D is TRBD1 (5 bases). The CDR3 is 16 residues long. Trimming took off 5 bases at V and 2 bases at J, with 16 bases between the two ends. Germline CDR1 and CDR2: PRHDT and FYEKMQ (reference sequence). CDR3 amino acids: CASSGTDSSTYNEQFF. In DNA form, the CDR3 reads TGTGCCAGCAGCGGTACAGACAGTTCAACCTACAATGAGCAGTTCTTC.

The chain recombines TRBV9 with TRBJ1-4, with 8 bases that match TRBD1. Trimming cost V 4 bases and J 4 bases; bases outside gene matches: 9. This CDR3 has 16 residues. CDR1 and CDR2 (germline): SGDLS, YYNGEE. The CDR3 region has the DNA TGTGCCAGCAGCCTAAACCCAGGGGGCCGTAATGAAAAACTGTTTTTT. This sequence encodes CASSLNPGGRNEKLFF.

The chain carries TRBV13 and TRBJ2-3, with D perhaps matching TRBD1 (5 bases). Germline-derived CDR1 and CDR2 are PRHDT and FYEKMQ (reference sequence). The CDR3 is 15 amino acids. Trimming took off 7 bases at V and 0 bases at J, with 14 bases between the two ends. The CDR3 DNA is TGTGCCAGCAACTATGGGGCTTCTAGCACAGATACGCAGTATTTT. Translating it yields CASNYGASSTDTQYF. Full variable domain (remainder filled in from reference TRBV13 and TRBJ2-3): AAGVIQSPRHLIKEKRETATLKCYPIPRHDTVYWYQQGPGQDPQFLISFYEKMQSDKGSIPDRFSAQQFSDYHSELNMSSLELGDSALYFCASNYGASSTDTQYFGPGTRLTVL.

This sequence joins TRBV6-5 and TRBJ1-1, with 8 bases fitting TRBD1. Germline CDR1 MNHEY, CDR2 SVGAGI. CDR3 length equals 15 residues. V shed 5 bases and J 1 base; nucleotides not matched to a gene: 6. This chain's CDR3 is CASSVGTGRNTEAFF. As DNA, the CDR3 is TGTGCCAGCAGTGTGGGGACAGGAAGGAACACTGAAGCTTTCTTT.

The chain has TRBV19 and TRBJ1-1; D possibly corresponds to TRBD1 (6 bases). V was clipped by 1 base and J by 1 base, with 7 bases between them. The CDR3 is made up of 14 amino acids. CDR1 is LNHDA and CDR2 is SQIVND in the germline V gene (reference sequence). In DNA form, the CDR3 reads TGTGCCAGTAGTATAGCAGGGGCGAACACTGAAGCTTTCTTT. It translates to CASSIAGANTEAFF.

This chain uses TRBV5-1 with TRBJ2-7, with TRBD1 matching 7 bases. There are 16 residues in the CDR3. Germline CDR1 is SGHRS and CDR2 is YFSETQ. After removal of 1 base from V and 6 bases from J, the junction contained 13 bases not matched to a gene. The CDR3 DNA is TGCGCCAGCAGCTTGTTACCCGGGACAGTAGGGGCCGAGCAGTACTTC. It codes for CASSLLPGTVGAEQYF.

This clone showed up just once. This rearrangement joins TRBV30 to TRBJ1-1; D is unresolved. V dropped 1 base and J dropped 4 bases, with 10 bases sitting between them. There are 13 residues in the CDR3. Germline CDR1 is GTSNPN and CDR2 is SVGIG (reference sequence). CDR3: CAWSGRGGTEAFF. CDR3 sequence (DNA): TGTGCCTGGAGTGGGCGGGGAGGCACTGAAGCTTTCTTT.

The chain uses TRBV27 and TRBJ2-1; 7 nucleotides line up with TRBD2. The germline gives CDR1 MNHEY, CDR2 SMNVEV (reference sequence). V trimming: 7 bases; J trimming: 0 bases; junction bases outside the gene matches: 15. This CDR3 has 18 residues. The CDR3 here is CASTPFLYSGTSYNEQFF. DNA of the CDR3: TGTGCCAGCACCCCTTTCTTGTACAGCGGGACCTCCTACAATGAGCAGTTCTTC.

This chain uses TRBV19 with TRBJ2-3; D perhaps matches TRBD1 (6 bases). V was shortened by 3 bases and J by 4 bases, with 14 bases between the two germline ends. CDR1 is LNHDA and CDR2 is SQIVND in the germline V gene (reference sequence). CDR3 length: 15 amino acids. The CDR3: CASSIWQGSSDTQYF. The CDR3 DNA reads TGTGCCAGTAGTATCTGGCAGGGGAGTTCAGATACGCAGTATTTT.

The gene calls are TRBV9 and TRBJ1-6; tentative D call: TRBD1 (5 bases). The CDR3 contains 15 residues. Per the germline V gene, CDR1 is SGDLS and CDR2 is YYNGEE. The V end was cut by 4 bases, the J end by 7 bases, with 15 bases between. CDR3 sequence: CASSPGGLMNSPLHF. The CDR3, as DNA: TGTGCCAGCAGCCCCGGGGGACTGATGAATTCACCCCTCCACTTT.

This chain links TRBV27 with TRBJ2-7, with 9 bases lining up with TRBD2. Germline trimming cut 1 base from V and 7 bases from J; bases unmatched to any gene: 11. The CDR3 runs to 16 residues. Germline CDR1 reads MNHEY; CDR2 reads SMNVEV (reference sequence). The CDR3 here is CASSLLRAGGPREQYF. CDR3 sequence (DNA): TGTGCCAGCAGTTTATTACGGGCGGGAGGGCCGCGTGAGCAGTACTTC.

The chain employs TRBV7-6 and TRBJ2-3; 8 bases are a match to TRBD2. CDR1 and CDR2 from the germline V gene are SGHVS and FNYEAQ. The V gene end was trimmed by 5 bases and the J gene end by 4 bases; junction bases not matched to a gene: 11. The CDR3 has 16 residues. CDR3 nucleotides: TGTGCCAGCAGCCGCCCGTTGGGACTAGAATCAGATACGCAGTATTTT. It codes for CASSRPLGLESDTQYF.

In regard to this clone: This CDR3 is also generated by other DNA sequences in the sample. This sequence joins TRBV5-4 and TRBJ1-6; 9 nucleotides match TRBD1. Trimming removed 4 bases from V and 9 bases from J; junction bases left unmatched: 8. The CDR3 extends over 15 amino acids. In germline, CDR1 is SGHNT, CDR2 YYREEE (reference sequence). The CDR3 spells CASSLLTGGISPLHF. The CDR3, as DNA: TGTGCCAGCAGCCTTCTGACAGGGGGAATTTCACCCCTCCACTTT.

This clone was seen only once. The chain links TRBV4-1 to TRBJ2-7; possibly TRBD1 for D (6 bases). CDR1 MGHRA and CDR2 YSYEKL come from the germline V gene. This CDR3 has 15 residues. The V and J ends lost 1 base and 3 bases respectively, with 13 bases between them. CDR3 DNA: TGCGCCAGCAGCCAAGTACCAGGACAGTACTACGAGCAGTACTTC. Its protein product is CASSQVPGQYYEQYF.

The chain uses TRBV13 and TRBJ1-5; 7 bases are a match to TRBD1. The germline V gene encodes CDR1 PRHDT and CDR2 FYEKMQ (reference sequence). The V gene end was trimmed by 0 bases and the J gene end by 5 bases; junction bases not matched to a gene: 4. The CDR3 has 15 residues. The CDR3 nucleotides are TGTGCCAGCAGCTTAGGGCGACAGGGCTATCAGCCCCAGCATTTT. Translating it yields CASSLGRQGYQPQHF. Variable domain in full (rest from reference TRBV13 and TRBJ1-5): AAGVIQSPRHLIKEKRETATLKCYPIPRHDTVYWYQQGPGQDPQFLISFYEKMQSDKGSIPDRFSAQQFSDYHSELNMSSLELGDSALYFCASSLGRQGYQPQHFGDGTRLSIL.

CDR3 sequence reads: CASSLGTGYTGANVLTF. The CDR3 coding sequence is TGTGCCAGCAGCTTGGGGACAGGGTACACTGGGGCCAACGTCCTGACTTTC. The rearrangement uses TRBV5-6 and TRBJ2-6, with 8 bases aligning to TRBD1. CDR3 length equals 17 residues. The germline gives CDR1 SGHDT, CDR2 YYEEEE. V lost 0 bases, J lost 2 bases, and 4 bases stayed unmatched. The full variable domain, in which reference TRBV5-6 and TRBJ2-6 provide the parts outside the CDR3, is DAGVTQSPTHLIKTRGQQVTLRCSPKSGHDTVSWYQQALGQGPQFIFQYYEEEERQRGNFPDRFSGHQFPNYSSELNVNALLLGDSALYLCASSLGTGYTGANVLTFGAGSRLTVL.

This sequence joins TRBV19 and TRBJ2-3; 12 bases are a match to TRBD2. The trim removed 3 bases at V and 1 base at J, leaving 2 bases unmatched. The germline gives CDR1 LNHDA, CDR2 SQIVND (reference sequence). The CDR3 loop spans 16 amino acids. The CDR3 reads CASSIRLAGGTDTQYF. In DNA form, the CDR3 reads TGTGCCAGTAGTATTAGACTAGCGGGAGGCACAGATACGCAGTATTTT.

The CDR3 DNA reads as TGTGCCAGCAGCTCGGGGACAGCAGACTCTGGGGCCAACGTCCTGACTTTC. Translating gives CASSSGTADSGANVLTF. The chain carries TRBV7-9 and TRBJ2-6; 7 bases agree with TRBD1. V lost 4 bases to trimming and J lost 0 bases; unmatched junction nucleotides: 6. This CDR3 has 17 amino acids. From germline, CDR1 is SEHNR and CDR2 FQNEAQ (reference sequence).

This sequence joins TRBV16 and TRBJ2-7, with D perhaps matching TRBD1 (6 bases). Germline V gene sequence: CDR1 KGHSY, CDR2 FQNENV. Trimming stripped 2 bases from V and 2 bases from J, with 10 bases between. This CDR3 is built from 14 residues. CDR3 protein: CASSQGTTTYEQYF. CDR3 nucleotide sequence: TGTGCCAGCAGCCAAGGGACAACTACCTACGAGCAGTACTTC.

This chain connects TRBV10-3 to TRBJ1-1; possible D gene TRBD1, 5 bases. V lost 2 bases, J lost 1 base, and 5 bases lay in between. Germline V CDR1 and CDR2: ENHRY, SYGVKD. The CDR3 is 13 residues long. The CDR3 is CAISETGNTEAFF. In nucleotides, the CDR3 is TGTGCCATCAGTGAGACAGGGAACACTGAAGCTTTCTTT.